This T cell receptor (beta chain) was observed in a study of cytomegalovirus exposure and HLA in healthy donors. Study results and caveats: An analysis done earlier found most TCR beta V segments productive about 90% or about 30% of the time. A likely sequencing artifact accounted for one observed cluster of highly shared sequence variants. Presence/absence analysis assumed near-uniform sequencing depth across donors.

Both 60 Vbeta primers and 13 Jbeta primers went into the PCR. Profiled with immunoSEQ multiplex PCR; TCRdb holds only in-frame clones, not every one. The profile shows roughly 160,000 clones, approximately 85% of them singletons. Comment on this clone: The antigen is undetermined.

Though probably carrying unrecorded immune exposures, donors were nominally healthy at sampling. Germline V gene lookup returns CDR1 MNHEY and CDR2 SMNVEV (reference sequence). The CDR3 contains 13 residues. The ends were cut back, 9 bases at V and 4 bases at J, with 15 bases in the middle. This receptor was taken from a man between 18 and 29 years old in good health and CMV-seropositive. The V gene is TRBV27, the J gene TRBJ1-2; the D is unclear. The sample taken for sequencing was PBMCs. The CDR3, as DNA: TGTGCCAGTCGTGCTTGGAGGAGCTATGGCTACACCTTC. The encoded protein is CASRAWRSYGYTF.